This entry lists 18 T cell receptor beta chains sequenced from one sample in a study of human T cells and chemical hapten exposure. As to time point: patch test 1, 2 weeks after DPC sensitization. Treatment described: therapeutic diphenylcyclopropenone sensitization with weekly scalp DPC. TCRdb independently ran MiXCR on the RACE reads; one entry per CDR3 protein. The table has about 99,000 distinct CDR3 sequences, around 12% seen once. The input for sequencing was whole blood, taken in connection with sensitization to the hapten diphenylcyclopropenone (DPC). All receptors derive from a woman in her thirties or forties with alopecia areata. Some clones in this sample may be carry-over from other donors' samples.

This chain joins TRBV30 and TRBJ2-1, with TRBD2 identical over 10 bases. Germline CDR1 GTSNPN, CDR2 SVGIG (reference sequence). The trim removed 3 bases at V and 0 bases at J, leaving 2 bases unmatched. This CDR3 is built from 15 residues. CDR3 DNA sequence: TGTGCCTGGAGCCCTAGCGGGAGCTCCTACAATGAGCAGTTCTTC. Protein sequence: CAWSPSGSSYNEQFF.

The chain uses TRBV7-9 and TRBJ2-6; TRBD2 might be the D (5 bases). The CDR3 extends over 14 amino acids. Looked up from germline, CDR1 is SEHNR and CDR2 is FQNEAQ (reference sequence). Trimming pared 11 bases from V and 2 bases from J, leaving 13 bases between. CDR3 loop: CAGGSGAGANVLTF. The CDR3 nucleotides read TGTGCCGGTGGGAGTGGTGCTGGGGCCAACGTCCTGACTTTC.

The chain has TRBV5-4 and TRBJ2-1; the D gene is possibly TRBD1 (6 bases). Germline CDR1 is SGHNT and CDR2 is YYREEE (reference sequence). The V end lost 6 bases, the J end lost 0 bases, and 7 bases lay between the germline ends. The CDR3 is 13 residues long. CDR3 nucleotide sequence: TGTGCCAGCACAGGGGACTCCTACAATGAGCAGTTCTTC. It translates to CASTGDSYNEQFF. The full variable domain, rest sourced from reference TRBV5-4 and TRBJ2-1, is ETGVTQSPTHLIKTRGQQVTLRCSSQSGHNTVSWYQQALGQGPQFIFQYYREEENGRGNFPPRFSGLQFPNYSSELNVNALELDDSALYLCASTGDSYNEQFFGPGTRLTVL.

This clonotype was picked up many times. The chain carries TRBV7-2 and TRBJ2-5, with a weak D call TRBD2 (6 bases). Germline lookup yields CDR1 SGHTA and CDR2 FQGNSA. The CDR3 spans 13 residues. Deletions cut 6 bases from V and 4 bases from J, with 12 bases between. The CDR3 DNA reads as TGTGCCAGCAGTTCCTACGGGGGAGAGACCCAGTACTTC. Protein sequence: CASSSYGGETQYF.

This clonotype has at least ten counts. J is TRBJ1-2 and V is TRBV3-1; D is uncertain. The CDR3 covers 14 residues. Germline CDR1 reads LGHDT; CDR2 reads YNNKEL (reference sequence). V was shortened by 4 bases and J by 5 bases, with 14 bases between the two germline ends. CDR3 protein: CASSPLIGSYGYTF. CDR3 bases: TGTGCCAGCAGCCCCCTGATTGGGTCGTATGGCTACACCTTC.

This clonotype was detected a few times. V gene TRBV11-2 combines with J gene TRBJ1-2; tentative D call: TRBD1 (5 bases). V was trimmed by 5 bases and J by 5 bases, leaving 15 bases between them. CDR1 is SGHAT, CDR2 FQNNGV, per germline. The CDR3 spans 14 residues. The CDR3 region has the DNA TGTGCCAGCAGCCACGCCGGGGGACCGTATGGCTACACCTTC. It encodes CASSHAGGPYGYTF. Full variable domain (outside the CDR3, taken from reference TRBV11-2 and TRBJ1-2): EAGVAQSPRYKIIEKRQSVAFWCNPISGHATLYWYQQILGQGPKLLIQFQNNGVVDDSQLPKDRFSAERLKGVDSTLKIQPAKLEDSAVYLCASSHAGGPYGYTFGSGTRLTVV.

The CDR3 DNA reads as TGTGCCAGCAGCTTAGGTACGAGCACGTACAATGAGCAGTTCTTC. Its protein product is CASSLGTSTYNEQFF. The chain combines TRBV7-6 with TRBJ2-1; the D is unclear. With 1 base removed from V and 4 bases from J, the gap between germline ends came to 11 bases. The germline gives CDR1 SGHVS, CDR2 FNYEAQ. CDR3 length: 15 residues.

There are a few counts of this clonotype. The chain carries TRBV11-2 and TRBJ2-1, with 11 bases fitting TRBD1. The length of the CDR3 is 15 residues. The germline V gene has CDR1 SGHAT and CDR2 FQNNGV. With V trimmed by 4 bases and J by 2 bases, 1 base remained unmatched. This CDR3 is CASSWGQGAYNEQFF. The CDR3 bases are TGTGCCAGCAGCTGGGGACAGGGGGCCTACAATGAGCAGTTCTTC. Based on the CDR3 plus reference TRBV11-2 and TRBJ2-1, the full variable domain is EAGVAQSPRYKIIEKRQSVAFWCNPISGHATLYWYQQILGQGPKLLIQFQNNGVVDDSQLPKDRFSAERLKGVDSTLKIQPAKLEDSAVYLCASSWGQGAYNEQFFGPGTRLTVL.

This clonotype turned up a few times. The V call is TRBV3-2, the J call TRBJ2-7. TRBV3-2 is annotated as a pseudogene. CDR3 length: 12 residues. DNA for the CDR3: TGTGCCAGCAGCCACGTGTGCTACGAGCAGTACTTC. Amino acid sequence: CASSHVCYEQYF.

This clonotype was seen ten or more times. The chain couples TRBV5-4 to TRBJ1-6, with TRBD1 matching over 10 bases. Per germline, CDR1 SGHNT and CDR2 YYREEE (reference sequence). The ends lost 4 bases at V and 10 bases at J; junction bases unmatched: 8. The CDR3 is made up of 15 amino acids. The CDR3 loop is CASSVGQGFDSPLHF. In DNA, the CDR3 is TGTGCCAGCAGCGTGGGACAGGGGTTTGACTCACCCCTCCACTTT.

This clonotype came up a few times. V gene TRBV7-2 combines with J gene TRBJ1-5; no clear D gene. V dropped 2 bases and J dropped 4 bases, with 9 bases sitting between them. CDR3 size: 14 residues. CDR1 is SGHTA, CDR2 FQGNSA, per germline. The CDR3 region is CASSLLGPNQPQHF. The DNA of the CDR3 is TGTGCCAGCAGCTTACTAGGTCCTAATCAGCCCCAGCATTTT.

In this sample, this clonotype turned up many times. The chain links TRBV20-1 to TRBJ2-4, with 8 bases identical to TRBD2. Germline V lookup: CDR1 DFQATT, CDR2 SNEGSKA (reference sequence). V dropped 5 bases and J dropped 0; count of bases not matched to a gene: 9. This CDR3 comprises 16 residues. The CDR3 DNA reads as TGCAGTGCTGTCCGCGGCGGGGGGCTAGCCAAAAACATTCAGTACTTC. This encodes CSAVRGGGLAKNIQYF.

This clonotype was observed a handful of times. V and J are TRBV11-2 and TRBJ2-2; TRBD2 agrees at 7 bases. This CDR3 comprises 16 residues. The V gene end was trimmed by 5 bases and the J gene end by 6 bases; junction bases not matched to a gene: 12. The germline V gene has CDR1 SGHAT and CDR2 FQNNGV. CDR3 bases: TGTGCCAGCAGCCCTAGAGGGGCTGCGGGAGCCGGGGAGCTGTTTTTT. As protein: CASSPRGAAGAGELFF. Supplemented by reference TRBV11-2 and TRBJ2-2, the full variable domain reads EAGVAQSPRYKIIEKRQSVAFWCNPISGHATLYWYQQILGQGPKLLIQFQNNGVVDDSQLPKDRFSAERLKGVDSTLKIQPAKLEDSAVYLCASSPRGAAGAGELFFGEGSRLTVL.

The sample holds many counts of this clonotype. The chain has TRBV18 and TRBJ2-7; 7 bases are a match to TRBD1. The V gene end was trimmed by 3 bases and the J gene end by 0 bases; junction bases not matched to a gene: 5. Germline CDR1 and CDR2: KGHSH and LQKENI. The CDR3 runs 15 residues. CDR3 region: CASSPTGTSSYEQYF. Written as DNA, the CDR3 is TGTGCCAGCTCACCGACAGGGACAAGCTCCTACGAGCAGTACTTC.

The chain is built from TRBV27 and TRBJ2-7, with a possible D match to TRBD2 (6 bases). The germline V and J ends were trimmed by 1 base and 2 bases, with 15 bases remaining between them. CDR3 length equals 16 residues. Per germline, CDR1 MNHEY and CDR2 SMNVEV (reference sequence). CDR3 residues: CASSLYWGRGTYEQYF. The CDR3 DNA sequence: TGTGCCAGCAGTTTATACTGGGGACGGGGGACCTACGAGCAGTACTTC.

The DNA of the CDR3 is TGTGCCAGTAGGGAAGCGGGAGCGACCACAGATACGCAGTATTTT. Translation gives CASREAGATTDTQYF. The chain links TRBV19 to TRBJ2-3; the match to TRBD2 covers 8 bases. This CDR3 has 15 amino acids. Germline values: CDR1 LNHDA, CDR2 SQIVND (reference sequence). Trimming at V came to 6 bases and at J to 2 bases, leaving 7 bases not matched to a gene.

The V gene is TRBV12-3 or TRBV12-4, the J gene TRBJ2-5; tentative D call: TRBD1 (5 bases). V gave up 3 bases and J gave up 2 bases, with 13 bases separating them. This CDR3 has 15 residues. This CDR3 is CASSFPETAQETQYF. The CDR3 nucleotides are TGTGCCAGCAGTTTCCCGGAGACAGCTCAAGAGACCCAGTACTTC.

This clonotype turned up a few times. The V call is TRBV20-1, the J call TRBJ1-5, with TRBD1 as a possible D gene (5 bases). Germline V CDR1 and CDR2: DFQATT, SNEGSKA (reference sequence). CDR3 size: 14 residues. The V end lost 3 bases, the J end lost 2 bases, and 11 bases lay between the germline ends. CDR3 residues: CSASAGLGNQPQHF. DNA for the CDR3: TGCAGTGCTAGCGCGGGGCTTGGCAATCAGCCCCAGCATTTT.